The next 17 T cell receptor beta chains were all read from a single sample in a study of blood T cell repertoires in COVID-19. Here immunoSEQ multiplex PCR was the method, and the copy in TCRdb shows in-frame clones only, minus some. The table has about 280,000 clones, 85% seen once; the top ten hold about 5.1%. Sequenced material: peripheral blood. The receptors come from a man aged 45-60 years with active or convalescent COVID-19.

The J gene is TRBJ2-7, the V gene TRBV5-1; TRBD1 aligns across 8 bases. CDR1 is SGHRS and CDR2 is YFSETQ in the germline V gene. The ends lost 2 bases at V and 3 bases at J; junction bases unmatched: 7. The length of the CDR3 is 15 residues. Here the CDR3 reads CASSFEQGEDYEQYF. The CDR3, as DNA: TGCGCCAGCAGCTTTGAACAGGGGGAGGACTACGAGCAGTACTTC.

The rearrangement uses TRBV5-1 and TRBJ1-2, with 11 bases that match TRBD1. The germline V gene has CDR1 SGHRS and CDR2 YFSETQ. The V gene end was trimmed by 2 bases and the J gene end by 6 bases; junction bases not matched to a gene: 9. The CDR3 has 16 residues. CDR3 region: CASSLGQGAFGDGYTF. DNA of the CDR3: TGCGCCAGCAGCTTAGGACAGGGGGCATTCGGGGATGGCTACACCTTC.

The sample holds one count of this clone. The rearrangement links TRBV7-2 to TRBJ1-1; TRBD1 might be the D (5 bases). V gave up 1 base and J gave up 1 base, with 19 bases separating them. The germline V gene has CDR1 SGHTA and CDR2 FQGNSA. CDR3 length equals 18 residues. CDR3 DNA: TGTGCCAGCAGCTTAGTTCCAGCAGGGCCTAGTTCGAACACTGAAGCTTTCTTT. Translation: CASSLVPAGPSSNTEAFF.

Points on this clone: Other DNA sequences in the sample encode the same CDR3. The CDR3 DNA sequence: TGTGCCTGGAGTGGCGGGGGAGGTCAGCCCCAGCATTTT. This translates into CAWSGGGGQPQHF. The chain employs TRBV30 and TRBJ1-5; tentatively, D is TRBD1 (5 bases). Per germline, CDR1 GTSNPN and CDR2 SVGIG (reference sequence). CDR3 size: 13 residues. V shed 1 base and J shed 6 bases, with 10 bases lying between them.

The chain has TRBV5-1 and TRBJ2-7; D possibly corresponds to TRBD2 (6 bases). The V gene's germline CDR1 is SGHRS and CDR2 YFSETQ. The CDR3 consists of 14 residues. Trimming took off 4 bases at V and 2 bases at J, with 13 bases between the two ends. DNA for the CDR3: TGCGCCAGCAGCCCCGGGACTCTCGCCTACGAGCAGTACTTC. It yields the protein CASSPGTLAYEQYF.

The chain has TRBV10-3 and TRBJ2-7; 7 positions agree with TRBD1. The CDR3 spans 16 residues. Germline CDR1 ENHRY, CDR2 SYGVKD. The trim removed 5 bases at V and 6 bases at J, leaving 16 bases unmatched. The CDR3 DNA reads as TGTGCCATCAGTTCTCCACAGGGGTTAGGGATGGGCGAGCAGTACTTC. It yields the protein CAISSPQGLGMGEQYF.

The V gene is TRBV29-1, the J gene TRBJ2-5; D is unresolved. CDR1 and CDR2 (germline): SQVTM, ANQGSEA. Trimming removed 6 bases from V and 5 bases from J, with 10 bases in between. CDR3 length equals 11 residues. The CDR3, as DNA: TGCAGCGTCCACTACGAGGAGACCCAGTACTTC. It is translated as CSVHYEETQYF.

The rearrangement joins TRBV11-1 to TRBJ2-7; perhaps TRBD2 as D (6 bases). V lost 3 bases, J lost 2 bases, and 8 bases lay in between. The germline V gene encodes CDR1 SGHAT and CDR2 FQDESV (reference sequence). This CDR3 region has 13 residues. The CDR3 DNA sequence: TGTGCCAGCAGCTTTTCGGGGGCCTACGAGCAGTACTTC. Its translation: CASSFSGAYEQYF.

This clone was observed a few times. The chain couples TRBV6-5 to TRBJ1-5; D possibly corresponds to TRBD1 (6 bases). This CDR3 spans 14 amino acids. Germline CDR1 is MNHEY and CDR2 is SVGAGI. V lost 2 bases and J 5 bases, leaving 10 bases between the germline ends. CDR3 residues: CASSYRRGHQPQHF. The DNA for the CDR3 is TGTGCCAGCAGTTACCGGCGGGGGCATCAGCCCCAGCATTTT.

The V call is TRBV4-2, the J call TRBJ2-7, with 7 bases fitting TRBD1. CDR3 size: 15 residues. From germline, CDR1 is LGHNA and CDR2 YNFKEQ. V shed 8 bases and J 7 bases; nucleotides not matched to a gene: 17. The CDR3 here is CASGASRRGSKEQYF. The CDR3 DNA reads as TGTGCCAGCGGGGCGTCCCGCAGGGGGTCTAAAGAGCAGTACTTC.

The CDR3 sequence: CASSLFSGIYEQYF. The CDR3 DNA reads as TGTGCCAGCAGCTTATTCAGCGGGATCTACGAGCAGTACTTC. The gene calls are TRBV5-6 and TRBJ2-7, with TRBD2 matching 7 bases. J gave up 3 bases and V 2 bases, and 5 bases lay outside the gene matches. This CDR3 spans 14 amino acids. Germline CDR1 is SGHDT and CDR2 is YYEEEE. Using reference TRBV5-6 and TRBJ2-7 for the parts outside the CDR3, the full variable domain is DAGVTQSPTHLIKTRGQQVTLRCSPKSGHDTVSWYQQALGQGPQFIFQYYEEEERQRGNFPDRFSGHQFPNYSSELNVNALLLGDSALYLCASSLFSGIYEQYFGPGTRLTVT.

V gene TRBV5-1 combines with J gene TRBJ2-2; weak D call: TRBD1 (6 bases). This CDR3 has 15 residues. V lost 5 bases and J 4 bases, leaving 15 bases between the germline ends. The germline CDR1 and CDR2 sequences are SGHRS and YFSETQ. CDR3 DNA: TGCGCCAGCAGTGGACAGAAACAAAGCACCGGGGAGCTGTTTTTT. Amino acids: CASSGQKQSTGELFF.

CDR3 in DNA: TGTGCCAGCATAGGTACCGGGACAGGGGTCTACGAGCAGTACTTC. The encoded protein is CASIGTGTGVYEQYF. The V gene is TRBV2, the J gene TRBJ2-7, with TRBD1 identical over 10 bases. Germline-derived CDR1 and CDR2 are SNHLY and FYNNEI. The CDR3 runs 15 residues. V lost 7 bases, J lost 3 bases, and 9 bases stayed unmatched.

This sequence joins TRBV6-5 and TRBJ2-5; D might be TRBD2 (6 bases). The J call could be wrong; TRBJ2-7 is a better fit for the DNA end. The CDR3 runs 14 residues. CDR1 is MNHEY and CDR2 is SVGAGI in the germline V gene. The CDR3 protein is CASSPRLGTYEQYF. The DNA of the CDR3 is TGTGCCAGCAGTCCCCGACTAGGAACCTACGAGCAGTACTTC.

The chain carries TRBV7-2 and TRBJ2-2, with TRBD2 as a possible D gene (5 bases). V was pared by 5 bases and J by 7 bases, with 11 bases between. The CDR3 covers 13 residues. Germline V gene lookup returns CDR1 SGHTA and CDR2 FQGNSA. CDR3 region: CASSIYGNGELFF. In DNA form, the CDR3 reads TGTGCCAGCAGCATATACGGGAACGGGGAGCTGTTTTTT.

The rearrangement joins TRBV3-1 (or the pseudogene TRBV3-2) to TRBJ1-2, with 7 bases fitting TRBD1. CDR1 is LGHDT, CDR2 YNNKEL, per germline (reference sequence). This CDR3 has 15 residues. J gave up 13 bases and V 0 bases, and 14 bases lay outside the gene matches. The CDR3 is CASSQESGRGMVVTF. The CDR3 DNA is TGTGCCAGCAGCCAAGAGTCTGGCAGGGGGATGGTAGTCACCTTC.

The rearrangement uses TRBV5-4 and TRBJ2-1; 11 nucleotides line up with TRBD2. With V trimmed by 5 bases and J by 6 bases, 7 bases remained unmatched. The CDR3 is 15 residues long. Germline assignment: CDR1 SGHNT and CDR2 YYREEE (reference sequence). CDR3 bases: TGTGCCAGCAGAGAGACCGGGACTAGCGGCAATGAGCAGTTCTTC. Protein: CASRETGTSGNEQFF.